The source of this TCR beta chain is a study of T cell responses to AZD1222 COVID-19 vaccine. Overall study results and limits: Only five or six AZD1222 recipients tested seropositive at baseline.

With respect to this clone: Its target is not known.

V was cut by 0 bases and J by 1 base, with 4 bases left in between. Germline CDR1 and CDR2: MNHEY and SVGAGI. The CDR3 runs 14 residues. The protocol was immunoSEQ multiplex PCR, while the TCRdb copy is restricted to in-frame clones and leaves out a portion. This repertoire shows 150,000 to 250,000 clones, roughly 92% found once; its top ten account for less than 1.2%. The sequence came from an adult who received the AZD1222 COVID-19 vaccine. The material was peripheral blood, obtained 28 days after the second AZD1222 dose. The J gene is TRBJ1-5, the V gene TRBV6-5; D gene uncertain. The CDR3 loop is CASSYSKSNQPQHF. CDR3 nucleotide sequence: TGTGCCAGCAGTTACTCGAAGAGCAATCAGCCCCAGCATTTT.